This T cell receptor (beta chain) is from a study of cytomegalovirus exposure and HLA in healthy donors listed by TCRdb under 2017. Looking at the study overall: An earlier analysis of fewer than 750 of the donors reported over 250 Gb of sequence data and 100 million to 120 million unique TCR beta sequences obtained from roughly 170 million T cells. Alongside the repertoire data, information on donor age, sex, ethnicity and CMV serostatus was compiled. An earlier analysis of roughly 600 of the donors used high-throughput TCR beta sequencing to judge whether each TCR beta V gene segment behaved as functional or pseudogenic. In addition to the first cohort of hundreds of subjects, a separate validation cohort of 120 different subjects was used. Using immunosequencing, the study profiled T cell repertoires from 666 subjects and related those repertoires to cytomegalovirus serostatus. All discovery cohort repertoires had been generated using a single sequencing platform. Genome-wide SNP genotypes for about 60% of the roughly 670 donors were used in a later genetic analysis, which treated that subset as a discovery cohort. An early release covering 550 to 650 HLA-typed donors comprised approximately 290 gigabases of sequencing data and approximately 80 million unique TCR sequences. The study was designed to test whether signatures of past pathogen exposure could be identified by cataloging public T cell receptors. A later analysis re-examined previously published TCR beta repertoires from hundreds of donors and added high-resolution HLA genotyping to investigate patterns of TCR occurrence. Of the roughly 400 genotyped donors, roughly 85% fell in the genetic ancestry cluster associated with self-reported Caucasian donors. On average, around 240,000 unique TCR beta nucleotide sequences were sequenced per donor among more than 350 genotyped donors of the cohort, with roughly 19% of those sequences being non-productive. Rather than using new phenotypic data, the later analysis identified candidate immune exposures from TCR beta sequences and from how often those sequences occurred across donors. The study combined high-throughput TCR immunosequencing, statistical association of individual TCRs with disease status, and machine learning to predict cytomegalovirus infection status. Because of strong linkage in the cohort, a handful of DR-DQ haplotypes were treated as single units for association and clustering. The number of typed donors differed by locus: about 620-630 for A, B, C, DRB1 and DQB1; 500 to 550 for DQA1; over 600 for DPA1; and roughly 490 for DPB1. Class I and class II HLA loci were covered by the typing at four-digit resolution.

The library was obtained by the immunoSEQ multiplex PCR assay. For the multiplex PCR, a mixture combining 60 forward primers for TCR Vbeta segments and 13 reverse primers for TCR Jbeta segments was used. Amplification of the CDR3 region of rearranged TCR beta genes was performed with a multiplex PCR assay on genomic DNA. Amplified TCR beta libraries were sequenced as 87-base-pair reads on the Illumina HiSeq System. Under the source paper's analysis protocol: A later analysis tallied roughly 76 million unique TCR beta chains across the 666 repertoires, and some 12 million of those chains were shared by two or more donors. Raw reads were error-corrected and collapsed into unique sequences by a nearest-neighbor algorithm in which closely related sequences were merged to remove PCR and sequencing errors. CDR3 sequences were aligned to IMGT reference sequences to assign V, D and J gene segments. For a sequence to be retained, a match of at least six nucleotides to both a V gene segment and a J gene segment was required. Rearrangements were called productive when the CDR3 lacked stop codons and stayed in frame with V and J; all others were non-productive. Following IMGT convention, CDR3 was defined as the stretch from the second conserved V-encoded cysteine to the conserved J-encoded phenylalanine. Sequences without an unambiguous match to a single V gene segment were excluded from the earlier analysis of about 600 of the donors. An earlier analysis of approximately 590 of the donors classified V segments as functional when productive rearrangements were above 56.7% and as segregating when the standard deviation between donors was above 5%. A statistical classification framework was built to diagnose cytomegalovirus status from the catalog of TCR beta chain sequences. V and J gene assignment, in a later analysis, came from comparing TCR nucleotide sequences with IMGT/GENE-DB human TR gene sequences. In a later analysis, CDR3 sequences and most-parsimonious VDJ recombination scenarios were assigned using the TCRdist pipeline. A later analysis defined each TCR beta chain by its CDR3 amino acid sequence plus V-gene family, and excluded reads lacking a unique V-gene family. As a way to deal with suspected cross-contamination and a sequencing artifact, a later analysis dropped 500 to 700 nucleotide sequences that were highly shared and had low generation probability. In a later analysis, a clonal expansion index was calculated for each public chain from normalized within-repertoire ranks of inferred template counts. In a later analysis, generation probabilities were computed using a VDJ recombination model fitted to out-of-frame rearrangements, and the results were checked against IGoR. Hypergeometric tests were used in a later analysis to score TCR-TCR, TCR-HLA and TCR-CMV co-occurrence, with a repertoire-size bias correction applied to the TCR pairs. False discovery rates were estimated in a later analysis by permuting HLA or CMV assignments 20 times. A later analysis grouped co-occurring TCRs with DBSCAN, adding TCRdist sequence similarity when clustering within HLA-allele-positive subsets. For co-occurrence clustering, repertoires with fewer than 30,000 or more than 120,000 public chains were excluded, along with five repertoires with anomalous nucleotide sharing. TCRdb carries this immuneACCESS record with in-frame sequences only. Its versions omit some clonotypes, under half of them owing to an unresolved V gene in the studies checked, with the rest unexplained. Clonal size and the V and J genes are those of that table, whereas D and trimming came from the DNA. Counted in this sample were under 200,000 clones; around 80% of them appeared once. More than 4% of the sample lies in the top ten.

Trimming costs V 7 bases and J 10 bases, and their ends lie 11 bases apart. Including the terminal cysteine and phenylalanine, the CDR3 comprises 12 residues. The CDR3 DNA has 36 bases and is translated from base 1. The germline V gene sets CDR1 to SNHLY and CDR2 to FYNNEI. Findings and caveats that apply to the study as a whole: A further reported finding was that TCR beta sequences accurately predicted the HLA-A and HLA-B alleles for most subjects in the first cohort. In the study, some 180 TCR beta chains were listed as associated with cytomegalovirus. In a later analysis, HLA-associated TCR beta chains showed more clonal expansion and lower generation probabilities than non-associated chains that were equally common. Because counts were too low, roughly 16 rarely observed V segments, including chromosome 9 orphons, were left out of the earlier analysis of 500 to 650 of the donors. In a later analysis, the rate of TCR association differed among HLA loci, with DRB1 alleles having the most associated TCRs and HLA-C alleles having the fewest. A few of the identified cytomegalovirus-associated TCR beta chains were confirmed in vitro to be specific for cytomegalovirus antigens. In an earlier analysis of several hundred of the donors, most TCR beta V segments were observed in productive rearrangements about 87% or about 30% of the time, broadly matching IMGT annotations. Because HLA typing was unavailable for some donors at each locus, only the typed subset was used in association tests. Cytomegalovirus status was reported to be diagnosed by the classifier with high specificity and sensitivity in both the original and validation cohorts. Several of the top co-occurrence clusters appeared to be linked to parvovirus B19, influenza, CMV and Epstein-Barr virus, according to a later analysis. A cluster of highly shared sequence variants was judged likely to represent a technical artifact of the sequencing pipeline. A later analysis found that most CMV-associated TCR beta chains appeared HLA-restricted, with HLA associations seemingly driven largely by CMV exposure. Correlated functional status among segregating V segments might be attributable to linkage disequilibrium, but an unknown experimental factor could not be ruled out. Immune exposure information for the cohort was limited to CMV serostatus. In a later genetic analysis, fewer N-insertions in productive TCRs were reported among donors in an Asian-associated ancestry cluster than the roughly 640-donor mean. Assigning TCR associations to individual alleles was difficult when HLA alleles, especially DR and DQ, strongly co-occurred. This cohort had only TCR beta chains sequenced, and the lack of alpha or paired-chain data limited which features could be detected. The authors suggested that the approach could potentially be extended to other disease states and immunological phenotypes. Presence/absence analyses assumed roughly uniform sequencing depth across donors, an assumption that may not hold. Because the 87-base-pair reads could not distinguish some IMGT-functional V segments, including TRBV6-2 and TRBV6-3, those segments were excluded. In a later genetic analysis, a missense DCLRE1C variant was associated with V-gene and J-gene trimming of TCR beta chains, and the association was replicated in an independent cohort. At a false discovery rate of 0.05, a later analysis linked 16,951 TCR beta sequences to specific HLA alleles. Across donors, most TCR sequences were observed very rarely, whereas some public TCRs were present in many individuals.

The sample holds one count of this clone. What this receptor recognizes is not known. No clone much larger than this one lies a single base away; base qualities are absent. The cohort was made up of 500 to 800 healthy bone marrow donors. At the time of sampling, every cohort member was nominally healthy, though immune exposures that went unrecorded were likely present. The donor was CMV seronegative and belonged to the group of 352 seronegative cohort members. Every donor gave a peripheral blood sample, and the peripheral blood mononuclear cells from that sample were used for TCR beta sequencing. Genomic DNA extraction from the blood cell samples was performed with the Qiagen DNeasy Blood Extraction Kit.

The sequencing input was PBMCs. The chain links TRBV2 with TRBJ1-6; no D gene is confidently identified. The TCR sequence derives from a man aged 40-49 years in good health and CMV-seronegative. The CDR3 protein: CASTLFSSPLHF. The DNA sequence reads TGTGCCAGCACCCTCTTTTCCTCACCCCTCCACTTT.